This T cell receptor beta chain was identified during a study of T cell changes during pregnancy in multiple sclerosis. This CDR3 contains 16 residues. The ends were cut back, 0 bases at V and 2 bases at J, with 12 bases in the middle. Within the sample, this clone is medium-sized. Profiling relied on immunoSEQ multiplex PCR, and the TCRdb table lists in-frame clones only, not all of them. The table includes tens of thousands of clones, 80% to 95% detected once. The receptor was derived from a female donor in good health, enrolled as a control in a pregnancy study. Specimen: peripheral blood, collected after pregnancy. This chain connects TRBV5-3 to TRBJ1-5, with no clear D. TRBV5-3 is flagged as an ORF with uncertain function. The CDR3 is CARSLAVGDGNQPQHF. For the CDR3, the DNA is TGTGCCAGAAGCTTGGCCGTGGGAGACGGCAATCAGCCCCAGCATTTT.